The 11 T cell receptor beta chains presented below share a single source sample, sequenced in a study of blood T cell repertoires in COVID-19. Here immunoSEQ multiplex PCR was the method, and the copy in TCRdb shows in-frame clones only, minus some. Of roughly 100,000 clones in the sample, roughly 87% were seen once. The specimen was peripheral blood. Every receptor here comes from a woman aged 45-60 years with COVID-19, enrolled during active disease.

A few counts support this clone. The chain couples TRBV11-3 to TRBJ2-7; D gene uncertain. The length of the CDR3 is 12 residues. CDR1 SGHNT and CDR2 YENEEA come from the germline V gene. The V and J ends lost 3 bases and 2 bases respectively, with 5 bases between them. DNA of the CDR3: TGTGCCAGCAGCTTTAGCCCCTACGAGCAGTACTTC. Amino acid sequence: CASSFSPYEQYF.

The CDR3 reads CAWSQLQGALGYTF. CDR3 DNA sequence: TGTGCCTGGAGCCAACTCCAGGGGGCTCTTGGCTACACCTTC. The chain uses TRBV30 and TRBJ1-2; 8 nucleotides line up with TRBD1. The germline CDR1 and CDR2 sequences are GTSNPN and SVGIG (reference sequence). This CDR3 region has 14 residues. The trim removed 3 bases at V and 7 bases at J, leaving 10 bases unmatched.

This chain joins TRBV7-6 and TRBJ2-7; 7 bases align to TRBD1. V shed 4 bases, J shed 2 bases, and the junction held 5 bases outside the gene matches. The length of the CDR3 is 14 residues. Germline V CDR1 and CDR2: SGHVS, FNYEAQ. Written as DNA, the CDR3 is TGTGCCAGCAGCTCCCGGGACAGAACCTACGAGCAGTACTTC. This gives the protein CASSSRDRTYEQYF.

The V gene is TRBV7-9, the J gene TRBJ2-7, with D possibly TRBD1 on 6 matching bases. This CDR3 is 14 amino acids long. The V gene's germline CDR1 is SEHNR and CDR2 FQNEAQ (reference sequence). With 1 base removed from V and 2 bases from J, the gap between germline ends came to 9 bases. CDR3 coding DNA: TGTGCCAGCAGCTTAGGACAGGTGGCCTACGAGCAGTACTTC. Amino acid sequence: CASSLGQVAYEQYF.

CDR3 loop: CATSRELAGQNEKLFF. CDR3 DNA sequence: TGTGCCACCAGCAGAGAATTGGCAGGGCAAAATGAAAAACTGTTTTTT. The genes are TRBV15 and TRBJ1-4; D may be TRBD1 (5 bases). Trimming pared 0 bases from V and 5 bases from J, leaving 13 bases between. The V gene's germline CDR1 is LNHNV and CDR2 YYDKDF (reference sequence). CDR3 length: 16 amino acids. The full variable domain, with the rest looked up from reference TRBV15 and TRBJ1-4, is DAMVIQNPRYQVTQFGKPVTLSCSQTLNHNVMYWYQQKSSQAPKLLFHYYDKDFNNEADTPDNFQSRRPNTSFCFLDIRSPGLGDTAMYLCATSRELAGQNEKLFFGSGTQLSVL.

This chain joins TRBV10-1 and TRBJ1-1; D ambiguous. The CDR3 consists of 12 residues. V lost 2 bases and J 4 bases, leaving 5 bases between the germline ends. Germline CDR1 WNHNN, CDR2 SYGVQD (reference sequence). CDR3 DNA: TGCGCCAGCAGTGAGGACTCCACTGAAGCTTTCTTT. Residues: CASSEDSTEAFF.

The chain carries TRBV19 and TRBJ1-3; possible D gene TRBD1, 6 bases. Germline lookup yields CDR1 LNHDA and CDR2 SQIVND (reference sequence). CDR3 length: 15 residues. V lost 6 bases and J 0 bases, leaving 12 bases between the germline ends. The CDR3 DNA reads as TGTGCCAGTAGCGCAGGGGTCTTCTCTGGAAACACCATATATTTT. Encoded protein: CASSAGVFSGNTIYF.

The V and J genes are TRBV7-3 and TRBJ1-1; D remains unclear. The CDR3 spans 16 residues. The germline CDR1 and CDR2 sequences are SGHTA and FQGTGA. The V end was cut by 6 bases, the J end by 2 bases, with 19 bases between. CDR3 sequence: CASSSISATVNTEAFF. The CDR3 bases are TGTGCCAGCAGTTCTATCTCTGCCACGGTTAACACTGAAGCTTTCTTT.

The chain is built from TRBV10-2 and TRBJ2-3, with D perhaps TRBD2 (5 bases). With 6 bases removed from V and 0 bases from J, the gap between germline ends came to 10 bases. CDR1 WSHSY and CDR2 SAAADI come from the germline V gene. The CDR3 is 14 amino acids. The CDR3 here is CASRTLESTDTQYF. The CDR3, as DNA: TGCGCCAGCAGGACACTAGAGAGCACAGATACGCAGTATTTT.

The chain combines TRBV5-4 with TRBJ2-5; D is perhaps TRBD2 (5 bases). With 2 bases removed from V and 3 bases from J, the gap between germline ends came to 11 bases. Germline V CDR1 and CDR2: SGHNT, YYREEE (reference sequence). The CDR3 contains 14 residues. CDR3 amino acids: CASSLQRSEETQYF. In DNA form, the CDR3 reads TGTGCCAGCAGCTTACAGCGGTCGGAAGAGACCCAGTACTTC. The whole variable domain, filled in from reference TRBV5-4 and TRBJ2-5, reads ETGVTQSPTHLIKTRGQQVTLRCSSQSGHNTVSWYQQALGQGPQFIFQYYREEENGRGNFPPRFSGLQFPNYSSELNVNALELDDSALYLCASSLQRSEETQYFGPGTRLLVL.

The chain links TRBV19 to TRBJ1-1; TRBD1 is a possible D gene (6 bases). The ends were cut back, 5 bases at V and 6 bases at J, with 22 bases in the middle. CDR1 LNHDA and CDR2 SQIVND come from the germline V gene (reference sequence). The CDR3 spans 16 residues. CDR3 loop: CASSPRPTGYRPEAFF. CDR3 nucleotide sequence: TGTGCCAGTAGTCCCAGGCCTACAGGGTATCGTCCTGAAGCTTTCTTT.